This is a list of T cell receptor beta chains from one sample in a study of T cell responses to AZD1222 COVID-19 vaccine. Sequencing was performed with immunoSEQ multiplex PCR; in TCRdb, only in-frame clones are kept and a portion is missing. The table includes approximately 170,000 clones, roughly nine tenths detected once. The sequences come from peripheral blood, collected 28 days after the second AZD1222 dose. The receptors were gathered from an adult who received the AZD1222 COVID-19 vaccine. Both conserved end residues are part of each CDR3. D genes are given only for firm matches. Not all rows give a size; the values are once, few, many and, for expanded clones, a class.

TRBJ1-6 | TRBV6-5 | . | . | TGTGCCAGCAGTTACTCACTGAAGAATTCACCCCTCCACTTT | CASSYSLKNSPLHF
TRBJ2-7 | TRBV28 | . | . | TGTGCCAGCAGTTTCCGGGCTGCACACGAGCAGTACTTC | CASSFRAAHEQYF
TRBJ1-2 | TRBV19 | . | . | TGTGCCAGTAGTCGGGGGGACGGCTATGGCTACACCTTC | CASSRGDGYGYTF
TRBJ2-6 | TRBV4-3 | once | . | TGCGCCAGCAGCCAATCACAGGGAACTGGGGCCAACGTCCTGACTTTC | CASSQSQGTGANVLTF
TRBJ1-6 | TRBV3-1/TRBV3-2 | . | . | TGTGCCAGCAGACACCGGGACGACAATTCACCCCTCCACTTT | CASRHRDDNSPLHF
TRBJ2-1 | TRBV4-3 | . | . | TGCGCCAGCAGCCAAGAGGGGAATGAGCAGTTCTTC | CASSQEGNEQFF
TRBJ1-4 | TRBV19 | once | . | TGTGCCAGTAAACGGGGCGCCGGTAATGAAAAACTGTTTTTT | CASKRGAGNEKLFF
TRBJ2-7 | TRBV6-5 | . | . | TGTGCCAGCAGCCCCGGGTCTCCGACCCACGAGCAGTACTTC | CASSPGSPTHEQYF
TRBJ2-7 | TRBV6-5 | . | . | TGTGCCAGCAACAGTGGGGGATTCAATTACGAGCAGTACTTC | CASNSGGFNYEQYF
TRBJ1-2 | TRBV6-5 | . | TRBD1 | TGTGCCAGCAGCCCCGGACAGGTCAATGGCTACACCTTC | CASSPGQVNGYTF
TRBJ1-1 | TRBV7-8 | . | . | TGTGCCAGCAGCCGAGATAACAGTGGCACTGAAGCTTTCTTT | CASSRDNSGTEAFF
TRBJ2-7 | TRBV6-2/TRBV6-3 | . | TRBD1 | TGTGCCAGCAGTTATGAGGGACAGGGCTTCGGGGAGCAGTACTTC | CASSYEGQGFGEQYF
TRBJ2-1 | TRBV2 | . | TRBD1 | TGTGCCGTTTCGGGACAGAGCTCCTACAATGAGCAGTTCTTC | CAVSGQSSYNEQFF
TRBJ2-2 | TRBV9 | . | TRBD1 | TGTGCCAGCAGCGTATCGGGGACAGGGGACAACACCGGGGAGCTGTTTTTT | CASSVSGTGDNTGELFF
TRBJ1-1 | TRBV4-1 | . | TRBD1 | TGCGCCAGCAGCCAACGACAGGGGGGGGCTGAAGCTTTCTTT | CASSQRQGGAEAFF
TRBJ1-2 | TRBV4-3 | . | TRBD1 | TGCGCCAGCGGTACCCAAGGACAGGGGGCTGGTGGCTACACCTTC | CASGTQGQGAGGYTF
TRBJ1-1 | TRBV7-2 | . | . | TGTGCCAGCAGCTTCGCGGGATTAGAGGGTGAAGCTTTCTTT | CASSFAGLEGEAFF
TRBJ1-5 | TRBV4-1 | once | . | TGCGCCAGCAGCCAAGGACTGATCAAGGGTAGCAATCAGCCCCAGCATTTT | CASSQGLIKGSNQPQHF
TRBJ2-7 | TRBV29-1 | . | TRBD1 | TGCAGCGTTGAGATTAGGGACAGGGTCTTCTACGAGCAGTACTTC | CSVEIRDRVFYEQYF
TRBJ2-1 | TRBV14 | . | TRBD1 | TGTGCCAGCAGCCCCCACACCGGGACAGGGATGAATGAGCAGTTCTTC | CASSPHTGTGMNEQFF
TRBJ2-5 | TRBV7-9 | . | . | TGTGCCAGCAGCCGACAGGTTGAGACCCAGTACTTC | CASSRQVETQYF
TRBJ2-7 | TRBV2 | . | . | TGTGCCAGCAGGTTTACCCAGTTCTACGAGCAGTACTTC | CASRFTQFYEQYF
TRBJ2-7 | TRBV5-1 | . | TRBD1 | TGCGCCAGCAGCTTGTTCGACAGGGGGTACGAGCAGTACTTC | CASSLFDRGYEQYF
TRBJ2-3 | TRBV10-1 | . | TRBD1 | TGCGCCAGCAGCGACTCTAATCAGGACAGGGAAACAGATACGCAGTATTTT | CASSDSNQDRETDTQYF
TRBJ2-5 | TRBV15 | . | . | TGTGCCACCAGCCCCCATACGGGGCAAGAGACCCAGTACTTC | CATSPHTGQETQYF
TRBJ1-2 | TRBV18 | . | . | TGTGCCAGCTCACCGTCGCAGGGCAATGGCTACACCTTC | CASSPSQGNGYTF
TRBJ1-1 | TRBV21-1 | . | . | TGTGCCAGCAGCAAACTCAGGGAGCGGAACACTGAAGCTTTCTTT | CASSKLRERNTEAFF
TRBJ2-2 | TRBV4-3 | once | TRBD2 | TGCGCCAGCAGCCAAGATCATGGTAGCGGGACCTGGACCGGGGAGCTGTTTTTT | CASSQDHGSGTWTGELFF
TRBJ1-1 | TRBV6-1 | . | . | TGTGCCAGCAGTGAAGTCTGGGGACAAGCTTTCTTT | CASSEVWGQAFF
TRBJ1-5 | TRBV18 | . | . | TGTGCCAGCTCACCAGACAACGCCTATAGCAATCAGCCCCAGCATTTT | CASSPDNAYSNQPQHF
TRBJ2-2 | TRBV7-9 | . | . | TGTGCCAGCAGCCCTCCGGCCCCGGCAGGCGGGGAGCTGTTTTTT | CASSPPAPAGGELFF
TRBJ2-7 | TRBV27 | . | TRBD2 | TGTGCCAGCAGTTTTGGGCTAGCGGGGGGGCAGCAGTACTTC | CASSFGLAGGQQYF
TRBJ1-2 | TRBV5-4 | . | . | TGTGCCAGCAGCCCGCCGGGCCAGACGGGGTCTAACTATGGCTACACCTTC | CASSPPGQTGSNYGYTF
TRBJ2-3 | TRBV18 | . | . | TGTGCCAGCTCACCAAGAACTAGACTAAGCACAGATACGCAGTATTTT | CASSPRTRLSTDTQYF
TRBJ2-3 | TRBV5-1 | once | . | TGCGCCAGCAGCTTGGACAGGGAGGGAGATACGCAGTATTTT | CASSLDREGDTQYF
TRBJ2-7 | TRBV30 | . | TRBD1 | TGTGCATCGACCGCCGGGACAGGGTCCTACGAGCAGTACTTC | CASTAGTGSYEQYF
TRBJ1-2 | TRBV5-5 | few | TRBD1 | TGTGCCAGCAGCCGCGGGGACAGCCACTATGGCTACACCTTC | CASSRGDSHYGYTF
TRBJ2-7 | TRBV5-6 | . | . | TGTGCCAGCAGCTGGGGGGTTTCGTCCTACGAGCAGTACTTC | CASSWGVSSYEQYF
TRBJ1-2 | TRBV3-1/TRBV3-2 | . | . | TGTGCCAGCAGCCTCCCGGGATATGGCTACACCTTC | CASSLPGYGYTF
TRBJ2-7 | TRBV7-2 | . | TRBD2 | TGTGCCAGCAGCTTAAGTAGCGGGGGGTCCTACGAGCAGTACTTC | CASSLSSGGSYEQYF
TRBJ2-2 | TRBV7-6 | . | . | TGTGCCAGCAGCGGTTCCGGGGCCGTGGACACCGGGGAGCTGTTTTTT | CASSGSGAVDTGELFF
TRBJ1-3 | TRBV7-9 | . | . | TGTGCCAGCAGCCTCAGGGGTGGAAACACCATATATTTT | CASSLRGGNTIYF
TRBJ1-1 | TRBV4-2 | . | . | TGTGCCAGCAGCCAAGGAATGAGGGCTGAAGCTTTCTTT | CASSQGMRAEAFF
TRBJ2-7 | TRBV9 | . | . | TGTGCCAGCAGCGTAGAGGAGGGGGTTTACGAGCAGTACTTC | CASSVEEGVYEQYF
TRBJ1-2 | TRBV30 | . | TRBD1 | TGTGCCTGGACCGTACGGGGACAGGGTCAGGGGGGCTACACCTTC | CAWTVRGQGQGGYTF
TRBJ1-5 | TRBV27 | few | . | TGTGCCAGCAGTTTAGGACAGATCAATCAGCCCCAGCATTTT | CASSLGQINQPQHF
TRBJ1-5 | TRBV7-9 | . | . | TGTGCCAGCAGCTTAGGACAGGATAGCAATCAGCCCCAGCATTTT | CASSLGQDSNQPQHF
TRBJ1-6 | TRBV18 | . | . | TGTGCCAGCTCACCGGGGCAGGGCATTAATTCACCCCTCCACTTT | CASSPGQGINSPLHF
TRBJ2-1 | TRBV5-4 | . | . | TGTGCCAGCAGCTTGGCGTGGGGGCTTATCTCCTACAATGAGCAGTTCTTC | CASSLAWGLISYNEQFF
TRBJ1-1 | TRBV11-3 | . | . | TGTGCCAGCAGCCCAACAAGTAAGAACACTGAAGCTTTCTTT | CASSPTSKNTEAFF
TRBJ2-7 | TRBV11-2 | . | . | TGTGCCAGCAGCAAAGGAGGGTTCCTCGCCTACGAGCAGTACTTC | CASSKGGFLAYEQYF
TRBJ2-7 | TRBV19 | . | . | TGTGCCAGTAGTATTTATTGGTCCTACGAGCAGTACTTC | CASSIYWSYEQYF
TRBJ1-1 | TRBV5-5 | . | . | TGTGCCAGCATACCCCTATTTCCCCACCCGAACACTGAAGCTTTCTTT | CASIPLFPHPNTEAFF